This T cell receptor (beta chain) was sequenced in a study of CD8+ T cells in alopecia areata. Study-level background: Tofacitinib therapy took 6 to 18 months; 6 months off drug came after.

Comment on this clone: Antigen unknown.

In alopecia areata patients, both lesional scalp punch biopsies and peripheral blood were collected. The CDR3 consists of 17 residues. Trimming took 1 base from V and 5 from J; bases not matched to a gene: 10. Germline values: CDR1 SGHAT, CDR2 FQNNGV. General study findings and limits: Mice showed TCR sharing more clearly than patients did, possibly owing to HLA.

Isolated RNA was reverse transcribed into cDNA used as the sequencing template. Measured with immunoSEQ multiplex PCR; TCRdb has only the in-frame clones, and not every one. This table has approximately 140,000 clones, more than 75% appearing once. The source is a human donor with alopecia areata. The sequencing here drew on CD8+ T cells sorted from blood, taken at week 0. The rearrangement links TRBV11-2 to TRBJ2-7; 11 nucleotides agree with TRBD1. The CDR3 DNA follows: TGTGCCAGCAGCTTAGTAGGCCCGGGACAGGGGGTAGACGAGCAGTACTTC. It codes for CASSLVGPGQGVDEQYF.